Each of the 15 T cell receptor beta chains below was sequenced from the same sample in a study of molecular identifiers for immune sequencing clone quantification. Via MiXCR, TCRdb re-called the PCR reads, giving one row per CDR3 protein. The repertoire consists of more than 450,000 distinct CDR3 sequences, with under 30% occurring once and the leading ten covering roughly 0.79%. The sample consisted of naive CD8+ T cells from blood, with Jurkat cell RNA spiked in. Subset given: FACS-sorted CD8+CD4-CCR7+CD45RA+ naive T cells. All receptors come from a human donor in good health. Some libraries in this study had Jurkat cell RNA spiked in.

Ten or more counts support this clonotype. This chain uses TRBV20-1 with TRBJ2-3; D might be TRBD1 (6 bases). The CDR3 length is 15 residues. Trimming pared 0 bases from V and 0 bases from J, leaving 10 bases between. The germline gives CDR1 DFQATT, CDR2 SNEGSKA (reference sequence). CDR3 sequence: CSARDSGVSTDTQYF. The DNA of the CDR3 is TGCAGTGCTAGAGATTCAGGGGTCAGCACAGATACGCAGTATTTT.

Notes on this clonotype: Being one base from a much bigger clone, this may be a read error. The rearrangement uses TRBV29-1 and TRBJ2-7; 14 bases agree with TRBD2. Germline values: CDR1 SQVTM, CDR2 ANQGSEA. The CDR3 is made up of 17 amino acids. CDR3 protein: CSARGTSGSVVSHEQYF. DNA of the CDR3: TGCAGCGCCCGAGGGACTAGCGGGAGTGTTGTCTCCCACGAGCAGTACTTC.

This clonotype was seen only a few times. V and J are TRBV4-3 and TRBJ2-3; 9 bases are a match to TRBD1. This CDR3 is built from 17 residues. The ends lost 3 bases at V and 4 bases at J; junction bases unmatched: 11. Per the germline V gene, CDR1 is LGHNA and CDR2 is YSLEER. CDR3 region: CASSHKPGTGLPDTQYF. The CDR3 coding sequence is TGCGCCAGCAGCCATAAACCCGGGACAGGGTTACCAGATACGCAGTATTTT.

This clonotype was detected many times. This rearrangement joins TRBV9 to TRBJ1-1; D gene ambiguous. There are 12 residues in the CDR3. The V end was cut by 4 bases, the J end by 3 bases, with 7 bases between. Germline CDR1 reads SGDLS; CDR2 reads YYNGEE. The CDR3 reads CASSTGDTEAFF. In DNA form, the CDR3 reads TGTGCCAGCAGCACCGGTGACACTGAAGCTTTCTTT. Filled out from reference TRBV9 and TRBJ1-1, the complete variable domain reads DSGVTQTPKHLITATGQRVTLRCSPRSGDLSVYWYQQSLDQGLQFLIQYYNGEERAKGNILERFSAQQFPDLHSELNLSSLELGDSALYFCASSTGDTEAFFGQGTRLTVV.

The chain's CDR3 is CASSLGSAGGPVGELFF. CDR3 nucleotide sequence: TGTGCCAGCAGTTTAGGTTCCGCGGGAGGGCCGGTCGGGGAGCTGTTTTTT. The chain employs TRBV28 and TRBJ2-2; TRBD2 aligns across 9 bases. This CDR3 has 17 residues. The germline gives CDR1 MDHEN, CDR2 SYDVKM. The ends lost 2 bases at V and 7 bases at J; junction bases unmatched: 11.

As for this clonotype: This may stem from a read error, because a much larger clone lies one nucleotide away. V usage is TRBV11-2 and J usage is TRBJ2-3; 10 positions match TRBD2. With 4 bases clipped from V and 4 bases from J, the junction kept 5 bases outside the gene matches. Germline loops: CDR1 SGHAT, CDR2 FQNNGV. The CDR3 length is 15 residues. The CDR3 bases are TGTGCCAGCAGCTCTAGCGGGGGACCCTCAGATACGCAGTATTTT. Protein product: CASSSSGGPSDTQYF. Filled out from reference TRBV11-2 and TRBJ2-3, the complete variable domain reads EAGVAQSPRYKIIEKRQSVAFWCNPISGHATLYWYQQILGQGPKLLIQFQNNGVVDDSQLPKDRFSAERLKGVDSTLKIQPAKLEDSAVYLCASSSSGGPSDTQYFGPGTRLTVL.

At least ten counts were recorded for this clonotype. This chain links TRBV29-1 with TRBJ2-6; D may match TRBD1 or TRBD2 (5 bases each). The V gene's germline CDR1 is SQVTM and CDR2 ANQGSEA. There are 15 residues in the CDR3. Trimming removed 6 bases at V and 4 bases at J, with 16 bases between. This CDR3 reads CSVPGPLQGANVLTF. The CDR3 DNA is TGCAGCGTACCGGGGCCATTGCAGGGGGCCAACGTCCTGACTTTC.

This clonotype was seen at least ten times. This chain uses TRBV7-9 with TRBJ2-3; D gene uncertain. CDR1 is SEHNR and CDR2 is FQNEAQ in the germline V gene (reference sequence). The CDR3 length is 12 residues. The ends were cut back, 5 bases at V and 7 bases at J, with 10 bases in the middle. The CDR3 nucleotides read TGTGCCAGCAGCCCCAGTTCTTATACGCAGTATTTT. Residues: CASSPSSYTQYF.

This clonotype was detected a few times. This chain links TRBV12-5 with TRBJ1-2; D is unclear. Per the germline V gene, CDR1 is LGHNT and CDR2 is FRNRAP. This CDR3 comprises 16 residues. Trimming left V 2 bases short and J 1 base short, with 14 bases between. The CDR3 sequence: CASGLTQTLNNYGYTF. DNA for the CDR3: TGTGCTAGTGGTTTGACCCAGACTCTCAATAACTATGGCTACACCTTC.

In its sample, this clonotype was seen a few times. This chain links TRBV7-6 with TRBJ2-1; 11 nucleotides align to TRBD2. V lost 5 bases to trimming and J lost 0 bases; unmatched junction nucleotides: 15. The CDR3 sequence is 20 residues long. CDR1 and CDR2 (germline): SGHVS, FNYEAQ. Here the CDR3 reads CASSQISGRAKHSSYNEQFF. The CDR3 DNA reads as TGTGCCAGCAGCCAAATTAGCGGGAGGGCCAAACATAGCTCCTACAATGAGCAGTTCTTC.

This clonotype was counted once. The junction departs from germline at one end; a sequencing error may be responsible. CDR3 amino acids: CANSYGWDEQFF. CDR3 bases: TGTGCCAACAGTTACGGGTGGGATGAGCAGTTCTTC. The rearrangement joins TRBV6-2 or TRBV6-3 to TRBJ2-1; D unclear. The CDR3 runs to 12 residues. Germline loops: CDR1 MNHEY, CDR2 SVGEGT.

Regarding this clonotype: The conserved final phenylalanine or tryptophan is absent from the CDR3, which likely points to a read error. The gene calls are TRBV5-8 and TRBJ2-3; 7 bases fit TRBD2. CDR3 length: 17 residues. The junction had 15 bases not matched to a gene; V was cut back by 4 bases and J by 4 bases. Germline assignment: CDR1 SGHTS and CDR2 YDEGEE. In DNA, the CDR3 is TGTGCCAGCAGCCCCACCCCCATGGGAGGGACTGCAGATACGCAGTATCTT. This gives the protein CASSPTPMGGTADTQYL.

The table lists this clonotype with many counts. The genes are TRBV11-2 and TRBJ1-1; no firm D call. The CDR3 runs to 12 residues. Germline values: CDR1 SGHAT, CDR2 FQNNGV. V was pared by 1 base and J by 8 bases, with 8 bases between. CDR3 in DNA: TGTGCCAGCAGCTTAGGGAGGCACGAAGCTTTCTTT. Protein: CASSLGRHEAFF.

This clonotype has a count of ten or more. The gene calls are TRBV28 and TRBJ1-1; D call uncertain. Trimming took off 6 bases at V and 5 bases at J, with 16 bases between the two ends. CDR3 length: 14 residues. Germline V CDR1 and CDR2: MDHEN, SYDVKM. The CDR3 region has the DNA TGTGCCAGCAGATCCGACGCCTATAGTACTGAAGCTTTCTTT. Translated, it gives CASRSDAYSTEAFF.

As for this clonotype: Its ends do not fully match the called genes, so a read error is possible. This CDR3 is CASNQDRADQETQYF. The DNA for the CDR3 is TGCGCCAGCAACCAAGATCGGGCAGACCAAGAGACCCAGTACTTC. V is TRBV4-1 and J is TRBJ2-5, with D unclear. This CDR3 is built from 15 residues. Germline-derived CDR1 and CDR2 are MGHRA and YSYEKL.